A single sample gave rise to the 23 T cell receptor beta chains below, sequenced in a study of cytomegalovirus exposure and HLA in healthy donors. PCR was performed using 60 Vbeta and 13 Jbeta primers. Assay: immunoSEQ multiplex PCR; the TCRdb copy retains only in-frame clones and omits some. The table includes roughly 140,000 clones, roughly 75% detected once. Source material: PBMCs. All receptors derive from a man younger than 30 in good health and CMV-seronegative.

The chain carries TRBV21-1 and TRBJ1-4. TRBV21-1 is recorded as a pseudogene. The CDR3 runs 13 residues. CDR3 sequence: CASSKGSEEKLFF. In nucleotides, the CDR3 is TGTGCCAGCAGCAAGGGTTCGGAGGAAAAACTGTTTTTT.

V usage is TRBV5-6 and J usage is TRBJ2-4; the match to TRBD1 covers 7 bases. Germline V gene sequence: CDR1 SGHDT, CDR2 YYEEEE. J lost 4 bases, V lost 0 bases, and 7 bases had no gene match. This CDR3 contains 16 residues. The CDR3 nucleotides are TGTGCCAGCAGCTTGGTTGAGGGGGCCTTAAAAAACATTCAGTACTTC. This sequence encodes CASSLVEGALKNIQYF.

This clone was observed a few times. The gene calls are TRBV10-3 and TRBJ2-7, with 9 nucleotides matching TRBD1. V lost 6 bases, J lost 5 bases, and 5 bases stayed unmatched. The CDR3 consists of 13 residues. Germline V gene data show CDR1 as ENHRY and CDR2 as SYGVKD. Here the CDR3 reads CAIRDRDRDEQYF. Here the CDR3 DNA reads TGTGCCATCAGGGACCGGGACAGGGACGAGCAGTACTTC.

Here the CDR3 DNA reads TGTGCCAGCAGCGTCCCACTAGCGGGAGCGCAAGAGACCCAGTACTTC. Protein: CASSVPLAGAQETQYF. The J gene is TRBJ2-5, the V gene TRBV2, with TRBD2 matching 11 bases. J gave up 2 bases and V 6 bases, and 8 bases lay outside the gene matches. From germline, CDR1 is SNHLY and CDR2 FYNNEI. This CDR3 spans 16 amino acids.

The chain carries TRBV5-1 and TRBJ1-4; D is possibly TRBD1 (5 bases). The germline V gene encodes CDR1 SGHRS and CDR2 YFSETQ. This CDR3 is 16 amino acids long. V was cut by 3 bases and J by 1 base, with 13 bases left in between. CDR3 in amino acids: CASSSGGTLTNEKLFF. The CDR3 DNA sequence: TGCGCCAGCAGCTCGGGGGGGACCCTAACTAATGAAAAACTGTTTTTT.

The rearrangement links TRBV28 to TRBJ1-4; D possibly corresponds to TRBD1 (5 bases). Per germline, CDR1 MDHEN and CDR2 SYDVKM. V shed 6 bases and J shed 5 bases, with 16 bases lying between them. The length of the CDR3 is 15 residues. CDR3 DNA sequence: TGTGCCAGCAGCCGACCCGGGAGGGGAAATGAAAAACTGTTTTTT. Protein sequence: CASSRPGRGNEKLFF.

The rearrangement uses TRBV10-1 and TRBJ2-3; TRBD1 agrees at 9 bases. There are 15 residues in the CDR3. Germline-derived CDR1 and CDR2 are WNHNN and SYGVQD (reference sequence). Trimming cost V 6 bases and J 2 bases; bases outside gene matches: 6. The DNA of the CDR3 is TGCGCCAGCAGCGAGGGACAGGGAGCCACAGATACGCAGTATTTT. This encodes CASSEGQGATDTQYF.

The CDR3 loop is CASSLGAEAFF. The CDR3 coding sequence is TGCGCCAGCAGCTTGGGTGCGGAAGCTTTCTTT. The chain carries TRBV5-1 and TRBJ1-1; the D is unclear. Trimming shortened V by 0 bases and J by 8 bases, and 5 bases separated the two germline ends. The CDR3 runs to 11 residues. CDR1 and CDR2 (germline): SGHRS, YFSETQ.

A note on this clone: Mismatch with germline at one junction end may stem from a read error. This sample includes further DNA sequences coding for the same CDR3. This sequence joins TRBV19 and TRBJ2-1, with TRBD1 matching 9 bases. The CDR3 is 14 amino acids. Germline loops: CDR1 LNHDA, CDR2 SQIVND (reference sequence). The CDR3 loop is CASSRTGESNEQFF. In nucleotides, the CDR3 is TGTGCTAGTAGTAGGACAGGGGAGAGCAATGAGCAGTTCTTC.

V gene TRBV6-6 combines with J gene TRBJ2-5; tentative D call: TRBD2 (6 bases). The J call could be wrong; TRBJ2-7 is a better fit for the DNA end. The CDR3 spans 16 residues. Germline CDR1 is MNHNY and CDR2 is SVGAGI (reference sequence). The chain's CDR3 is CATGGASVSHAREQYF. The CDR3, as DNA: TGTGCCACTGGTGGGGCTAGCGTATCCCATGCTCGCGAGCAGTACTTC.

This chain links TRBV6-1 with TRBJ2-2; D gene ambiguous. The CDR3 is 15 amino acids. V was shortened by 7 bases and J by 10 bases, with 22 bases between the two germline ends. Germline V gives CDR1 MNHNS, CDR2 SASEGT. The CDR3 DNA reads TGTGCCAGCACCCCAAGGAAAGACGGAGTTGAGGAGCTGTTTTTT. The encoded protein is CASTPRKDGVEELFF.

The CDR3 loop reads CASSFRDTEAFF. CDR3 DNA: TGTGCCAGCAGCTTTCGGGACACTGAAGCTTTCTTT. This chain uses TRBV7-9 with TRBJ1-1; D uncertain. V shed 3 bases and J shed 3 bases, with 5 bases lying between them. The CDR3 is 12 amino acids. Germline-derived CDR1 and CDR2 are SEHNR and FQNEAQ (reference sequence).

The CDR3 region is CASSQGASGSADTQYF. The CDR3 DNA follows: TGCGCCAGCAGCCAAGGGGCTAGCGGGAGCGCAGATACGCAGTATTTT. V is TRBV4-3 and J is TRBJ2-3; the match to TRBD2 covers 10 bases. The trim removed 1 base at V and 4 bases at J, leaving 5 bases unmatched. Germline CDR1 and CDR2: LGHNA and YSLEER. The CDR3 contains 16 residues.

The chain carries TRBV19 and TRBJ2-2; 8 bases line up with TRBD2. Germline-derived CDR1 and CDR2 are LNHDA and SQIVND (reference sequence). This CDR3 spans 14 amino acids. With 11 bases clipped from V and 5 bases from J, the junction kept 10 bases outside the gene matches. For the CDR3, the DNA is TGTGCCGCACAGGGACTAGATGGAACCGGGGAGCTGTTTTTT. As protein: CAAQGLDGTGELFF.

This clone has just a few counts. The genes are TRBV7-9 and TRBJ2-3, with unresolved D. Germline lookup yields CDR1 SEHNR and CDR2 FQNEAQ (reference sequence). The V end lost 2 bases, the J end lost 4 bases, and 16 bases lay between the germline ends. The CDR3 sequence is 16 residues long. The CDR3 region has the DNA TGTGCCAGCAGCTTATCGGCCCGGCTGGGCGCAGATACGCAGTATTTT. This encodes CASSLSARLGADTQYF.

The chain employs TRBV7-2 and TRBJ2-7; perhaps TRBD1 as D (5 bases). CDR1 and CDR2 from the germline V gene are SGHTA and FQGNSA. V was cut by 1 base and J by 6 bases, with 16 bases left in between. The CDR3 consists of 15 residues. The CDR3 is CASSLVSQGWSEQYF. The CDR3 region has the DNA TGTGCCAGCAGCTTAGTATCCCAGGGTTGGAGCGAGCAGTACTTC.

This clone was detected a few times. The CDR3 DNA sequence: TGTGCCAGCAGCCCCGAGGGGGGGAGGGAGACCCAGTACTTC. Translating it yields CASSPEGGRETQYF. V usage is TRBV5-4 and J usage is TRBJ2-5, with D perhaps matching TRBD2 (7 bases). This CDR3 region has 14 residues. The ends were cut back, 4 bases at V and 5 bases at J, with 15 bases in the middle. CDR1 and CDR2 from the germline V gene are SGHNT and YYREEE (reference sequence).

The rearrangement joins TRBV7-9 to TRBJ2-1; D ambiguous. CDR3 length: 13 residues. From germline, CDR1 is SEHNR and CDR2 FQNEAQ (reference sequence). V was shortened by 5 bases and J by 9 bases, with 14 bases between the two germline ends. DNA for the CDR3: TGTGCCAGCAGCGTGCAAATAGATGGTGAGCAGTTCTTC. Translation gives CASSVQIDGEQFF.

The table lists this clone with a few counts. The chain has TRBV4-1 and TRBJ1-2; D is ambiguous. Trimming shortened V by 1 base and J by 2 bases, and 8 bases separated the two germline ends. Germline CDR1 reads MGHRA; CDR2 reads YSYEKL. This CDR3 comprises 14 residues. The DNA for the CDR3 is TGCGCCAGCAGCCAAGTCGGCGGCAACTATGGCTACACCTTC. Protein sequence: CASSQVGGNYGYTF.

The chain is built from TRBV4-3 and TRBJ2-5, with D possibly TRBD2 on 6 matching bases. With 0 bases removed from V and 5 bases from J, the gap between germline ends came to 7 bases. Per germline, CDR1 LGHNA and CDR2 YSLEER. CDR3 length: 13 amino acids. The CDR3: CASSQESGETQYF. CDR3 DNA: TGCGCCAGCAGCCAAGAAAGCGGGGAGACCCAGTACTTC.

This clone was seen a handful of times. The chain has TRBV5-1 and TRBJ2-1; weak D call: TRBD2 (6 bases). Germline CDR1 and CDR2: SGHRS and YFSETQ. V was pared by 9 bases and J by 4 bases, with 17 bases between. The CDR3 is 14 residues long. The CDR3 DNA reads TGCGCCACCGGAGGGAGGAAGACTTACAATGAGCAGTTCTTC. The encoded protein is CATGGRKTYNEQFF.

This clone was seen more than once but under ten times. The genes are TRBV19 and TRBJ1-1, with D possibly TRBD1 on 5 matching bases. CDR3 length: 15 residues. From germline, CDR1 is LNHDA and CDR2 SQIVND (reference sequence). V was cut by 7 bases and J by 1 base, with 16 bases left in between. The CDR3 region is CASIRTGGRNTEAFF. The CDR3 bases are TGTGCCAGTATTAGGACCGGGGGACGGAACACTGAAGCTTTCTTT.

This clone has a single count. The rearrangement joins TRBV4-3 to TRBJ2-2; D is possibly TRBD2 (5 bases). The CDR3 totals 14 residues. V was clipped by 0 bases and J by 8 bases, with 10 bases between them. Germline V gives CDR1 LGHNA, CDR2 YSLEER. Written as DNA, the CDR3 is TGCGCCAGCAGCCAAGATGAGGGCAGAGGGGAGCTGTTTTTT. Translated: CASSQDEGRGELFF.